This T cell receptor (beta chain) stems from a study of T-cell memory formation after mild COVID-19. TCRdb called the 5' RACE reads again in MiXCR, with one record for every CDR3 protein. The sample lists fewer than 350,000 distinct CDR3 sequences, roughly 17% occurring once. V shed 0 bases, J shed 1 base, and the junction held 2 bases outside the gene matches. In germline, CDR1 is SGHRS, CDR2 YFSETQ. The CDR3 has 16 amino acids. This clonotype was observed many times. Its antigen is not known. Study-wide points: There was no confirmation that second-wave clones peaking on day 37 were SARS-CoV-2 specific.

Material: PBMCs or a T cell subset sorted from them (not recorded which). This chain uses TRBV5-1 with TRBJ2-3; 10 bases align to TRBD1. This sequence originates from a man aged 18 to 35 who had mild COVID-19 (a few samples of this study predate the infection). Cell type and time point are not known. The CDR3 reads CASSLATGGGTDTQYF. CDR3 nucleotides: TGCGCCAGCAGCTTGGCGACAGGGGGCGGCACAGATACGCAGTATTTT.